This T cell receptor beta chain comes out of a study of T-cell reconstitution after alpha-beta-depleted transplantation in children. For TCRbeta, the library was prepared with unique molecular identifiers. A single record per CDR3 protein comes from TCRdb applying MiXCR to the PCR reads. The sample lists hundreds of thousands of distinct CDR3 sequences, about an eighth occurring once. The germline V gene has CDR1 SGHAT and CDR2 FQDESV (reference sequence). Trimming took 6 bases from V and 0 from J, leaving 8 bases between them. The length of the CDR3 is 14 residues. Sequenced here: PBMCs, sampled from the stem cell graft. The sequence was collected from a human donor who donated a stem cell graft to a child with Fanconi anemia. V is TRBV11-1 and J is TRBJ2-2, with D unclear. CDR3 loop: CASRPTANTGELFF. DNA for the CDR3: TGTGCCAGCAGGCCCACAGCGAACACCGGGGAGCTGTTTTTT. Together with reference TRBV11-1 and TRBJ2-2, the CDR3 gives the full variable domain: EAEVAQSPRYKITEKSQAVAFWCDPISGHATLYWYRQILGQGPELLVQFQDESVVDDSQLPKDRFSAERLKGVDSTLKIQPAELGDSAMYLCASRPTANTGELFFGEGSRLTVL.